This is a list of T cell receptor beta chains from one sample in a study of neurological immune-mediated disorders. TCRdb analysed the 5' RACE reads with MiXCR anew, one entry per CDR3 protein. The sample holds some 35,000 distinct CDR3 sequences, 11% seen once. Sequencing input: CD4+ T cells from blood. These receptors all stem from a woman in her twenties or thirties with HTLV-1-associated myelopathy (HAM/TSP). Each CDR3 is given with its conserved first and last residue. Fields, in order: clone size, D gene, J gene, V gene, CDR3 length, CDR3 protein, CDR3 DNA. A D gene is named only where the DNA matches it firmly. Rows may omit the clone size; those that give it use once, few, many or a size class.

>.|.|TRBJ1-6|TRBV25-1|15
CASSVTGAYNSPLHF
TGTGCCAGCAGTGTCACGGGGGCCTATAATTCACCCCTCCACTTT
>many|TRBD1|TRBJ1-2|TRBV20-1|15
CSARAARTGPYGYTF
TGCAGTGCTAGAGCCGCCCGGACAGGGCCGTATGGCTACACCTTC
>many|.|TRBJ1-5|TRBV7-2|16
CASSLQGFPRSQPQHF
TGTGCCAGCAGCTTACAGGGTTTTCCCCGGTCTCAGCCCCAGCATTTT
>many|TRBD2|TRBJ2-7|TRBV5-1|15
CASSLADGGAREQYF
TGCGCCAGCAGCTTGGCAGACGGGGGGGCACGTGAGCAGTACTTC
>many|TRBD2|TRBJ2-3|TRBV7-7|15
CASSSGSGGTDTQYF
TGTGCCAGCAGCTCCGGTAGCGGGGGAACAGATACGCAGTATTTT
>few|.|TRBJ1-1|TRBV20-1|14
CSARLGPANTEAFF
TGCAGTGCTAGGCTAGGTCCAGCGAACACTGAAGCTTTCTTT
>many|.|TRBJ1-2|TRBV5-5|17
CASSWGPSGRRGYGYTF
TGTGCCAGCAGCTGGGGGCCCTCGGGAAGACGGGGCTATGGCTACACCTTC
>many|.|TRBJ2-7|TRBV5-1|15
CASSLAAGYSYEQYF
TGCGCCAGCAGCTTGGCGGCTGGGTACTCCTACGAGCAGTACTTC
>many|.|TRBJ1-1|TRBV20-1|12
CSAKVGDTEAFF
TGCAGTGCTAAAGTGGGCGACACTGAAGCTTTCTTT
>many|.|TRBJ2-2|TRBV7-2|17
CASSLRPQGPNTGELFF
TGTGCCAGCAGCTTAAGACCCCAAGGACCCAACACCGGGGAGCTGTTTTTT
>many|.|TRBJ1-5|TRBV27|14
CASRPGYSNQPQHF
TGTGCCAGCAGGCCCGGTTATAGCAATCAGCCCCAGCATTTT
>many|.|TRBJ2-7|TRBV4-1|16
CASSQGFRGRGYEQYF
TGCGCCAGCAGCCAAGGCTTTAGGGGCAGGGGATACGAGCAGTACTTC
>.|.|TRBJ1-1|TRBV19|14
CASSTARGNTEAFF
TGTGCCAGTAGTACCGCGAGAGGGAACACTGAAGCTTTCTTT
>many|.|TRBJ2-1|TRBV7-2|14
CASSSLWPLNEQFF
TGTGCCAGCAGCTCCCTATGGCCCCTCAATGAGCAGTTCTTC
>many|.|TRBJ2-1|TRBV20-1|14
CSARRGAMNNEQFF
TGCAGTGCTCGCCGGGGGGCGATGAACAATGAGCAGTTCTTC
>many|.|TRBJ1-2|TRBV24-1|13
CATCLNNNYGYTF
TGTGCCACCTGTCTCAACAATAACTATGGCTACACCTTC
>many|.|TRBJ1-2|TRBV15|12
CATSRVGQSYTF
TGTGCCACCAGCAGAGTAGGACAGAGCTACACCTTC
>.|.|TRBJ2-2|TRBV28|16
CASSTAFGTQFGELFF
TGTGCCAGCAGTACAGCCTTCGGGACGCAGTTCGGGGAGCTGTTTTTT
>many|.|TRBJ1-2|TRBV5-1|13
CASSFEGTYGYTF
TGCGCCAGCAGCTTCGAGGGGACCTATGGCTACACCTTC
>many|TRBD1|TRBJ1-4|TRBV6-6|13
CASSRGTDEKLFF
TGTGCCAGCAGCCGCGGGACAGATGAAAAACTGTTTTTT
>.|TRBD1|TRBJ1-2|TRBV18|16
CASSPRRGQENYGYTF
TGTGCCAGCTCACCTAGAAGAGGACAGGAAAACTATGGCTACACCTTC
>many|.|TRBJ1-5|TRBV7-2|15
CASSPGGRVEQPQHF
TGTGCCAGCAGCCCCGGCGGTAGGGTAGAACAGCCCCAGCATTTT
>many|TRBD1|TRBJ2-1|TRBV5-5|12
CASRMGQPEQFF
TGTGCCAGCAGAATGGGACAGCCCGAGCAGTTCTTC